Detailed here is one T cell receptor beta chain. Relative to the germline gene, one junction end is altered; a read error may explain this. These data are taken from a study of blood T cell repertoires in COVID-19. Original handling: How many nucleated cells were present was estimated from reference gene primer amplification. Method: immunoSEQ multiplex PCR; TCRdb's copy keeps in-frame clones and lacks some. For V, J and clone size, that table is used; D and trimming come from the DNA. The repertoire includes about 120,000 clones, 87% of them detected once, and roughly 5% sits in the top ten. The length of the CDR3 is 14 residues. Germline assignment: CDR1 SEHNR and CDR2 FQNEAQ (reference sequence).

V usage is TRBV7-9 and J usage is TRBJ2-7, with D maybe TRBD2 (6 bases). This sequence was found in a human donor in a cohort sampled during active COVID-19. The material sequenced was peripheral blood. The CDR3 loop reads CASSPRGYSYEQYF. The CDR3 nucleotides read TGTGCTAGCAGCCCTCGGGGGTATTCCTACGAGCAGTACTTC.